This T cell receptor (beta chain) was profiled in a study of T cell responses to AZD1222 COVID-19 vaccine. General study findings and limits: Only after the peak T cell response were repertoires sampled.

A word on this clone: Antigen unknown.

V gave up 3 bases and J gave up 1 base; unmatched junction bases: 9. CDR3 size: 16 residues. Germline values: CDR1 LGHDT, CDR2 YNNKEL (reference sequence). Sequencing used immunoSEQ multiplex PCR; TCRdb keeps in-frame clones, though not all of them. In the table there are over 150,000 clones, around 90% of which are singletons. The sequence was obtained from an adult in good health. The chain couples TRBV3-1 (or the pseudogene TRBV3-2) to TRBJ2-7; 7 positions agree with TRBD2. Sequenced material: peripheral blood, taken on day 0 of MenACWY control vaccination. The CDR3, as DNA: TGTGCCAGCAGCCACTCTTGGGGTAGCGGGTCCTACGAGCAGTACTTC. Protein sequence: CASSHSWGSGSYEQYF.